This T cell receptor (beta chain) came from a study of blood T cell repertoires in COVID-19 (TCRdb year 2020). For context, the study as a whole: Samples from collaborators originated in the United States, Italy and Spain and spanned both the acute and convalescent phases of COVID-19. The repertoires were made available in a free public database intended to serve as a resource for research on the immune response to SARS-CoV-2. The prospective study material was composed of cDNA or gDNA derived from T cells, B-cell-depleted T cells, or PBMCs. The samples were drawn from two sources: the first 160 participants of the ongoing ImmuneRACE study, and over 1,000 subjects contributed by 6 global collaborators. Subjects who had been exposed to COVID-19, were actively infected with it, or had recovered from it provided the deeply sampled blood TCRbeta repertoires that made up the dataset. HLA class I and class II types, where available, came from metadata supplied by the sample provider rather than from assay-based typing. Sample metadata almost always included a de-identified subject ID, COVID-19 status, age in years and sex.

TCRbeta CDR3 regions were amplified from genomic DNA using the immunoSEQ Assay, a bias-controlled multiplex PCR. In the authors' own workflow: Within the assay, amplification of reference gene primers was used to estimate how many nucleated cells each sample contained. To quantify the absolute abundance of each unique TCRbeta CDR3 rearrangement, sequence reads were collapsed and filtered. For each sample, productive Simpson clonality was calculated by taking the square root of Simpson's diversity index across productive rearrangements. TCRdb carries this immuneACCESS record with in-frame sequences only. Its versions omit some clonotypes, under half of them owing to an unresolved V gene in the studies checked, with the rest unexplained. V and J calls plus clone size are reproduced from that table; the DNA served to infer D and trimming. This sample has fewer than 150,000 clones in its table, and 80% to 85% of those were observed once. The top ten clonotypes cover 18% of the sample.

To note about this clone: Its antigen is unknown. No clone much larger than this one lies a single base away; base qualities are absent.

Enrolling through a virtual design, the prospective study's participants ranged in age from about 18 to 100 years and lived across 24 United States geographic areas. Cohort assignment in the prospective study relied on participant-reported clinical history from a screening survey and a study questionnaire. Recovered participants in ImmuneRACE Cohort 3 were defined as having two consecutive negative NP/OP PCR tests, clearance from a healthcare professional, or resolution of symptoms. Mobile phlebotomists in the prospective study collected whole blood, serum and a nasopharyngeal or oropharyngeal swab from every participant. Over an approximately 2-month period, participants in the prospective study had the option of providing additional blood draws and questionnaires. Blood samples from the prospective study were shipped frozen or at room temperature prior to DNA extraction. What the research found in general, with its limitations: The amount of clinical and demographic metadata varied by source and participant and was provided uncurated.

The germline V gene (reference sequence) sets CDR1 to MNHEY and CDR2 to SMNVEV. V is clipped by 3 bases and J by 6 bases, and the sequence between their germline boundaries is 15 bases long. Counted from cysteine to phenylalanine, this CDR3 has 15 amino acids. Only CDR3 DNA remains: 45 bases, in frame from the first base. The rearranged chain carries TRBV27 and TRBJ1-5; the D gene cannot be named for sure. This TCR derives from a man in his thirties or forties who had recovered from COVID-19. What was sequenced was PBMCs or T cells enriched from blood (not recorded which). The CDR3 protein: CASSFDGGQAQPQHF. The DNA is TGTGCCAGCAGTTTCGACGGAGGGCAGGCTCAGCCCCAGCATTTT.